Below, 19 T cell receptor beta chains from the same sample are listed, as sequenced in a study of shared clonotypes between healthy human individuals. Method: immunoSEQ multiplex PCR; TCRdb's copy keeps in-frame clones and lacks some. The table lists millions of clones, more than 80% of them singletons, with around 0.14% in the top ten. The sequenced material came from naive CD4+ T cells sorted from blood. Described subset: CD45RA+ positively selected. These receptors were obtained from a man aged 18 to 35 in good health.

The chain has TRBV18 and TRBJ2-7, with TRBD1 matching 12 bases. V lost 6 bases and J lost 1; bases outside the gene matches: 4. CDR3 size: 15 residues. Germline lookup yields CDR1 KGHSH and CDR2 LQKENI. CDR3 nucleotides: TGTGCCAGCTCCGGGACAGGGGGCTATTCCTACGAGCAGTACTTC. Translation gives CASSGTGGYSYEQYF.

This clone has a single count. The chain couples TRBV11-1 to TRBJ1-3, with a tentative D call TRBD1 (6 bases). The germline V gene encodes CDR1 SGHAT and CDR2 FQDESV (reference sequence). This CDR3 has 18 residues. Trimming removed 3 bases from V and 1 base from J, with 19 bases in between. CDR3 protein: CASSLGTPFLPSGNTIYF. CDR3 sequence (DNA): TGTGCCAGCAGCTTGGGGACACCGTTCCTCCCTTCTGGAAACACCATATATTTT.

V and J are TRBV18 and TRBJ2-7, with D tentatively TRBD1 or TRBD2 (5 bases each). CDR3 length equals 17 residues. Germline V lookup: CDR1 KGHSH, CDR2 LQKENI. V lost 2 bases, J lost 0 bases, and 17 bases lay in between. CDR3 in amino acids: CASSPMQFSGSSYEQYF. CDR3 DNA: TGTGCCAGCTCACCAATGCAGTTTTCAGGGAGCTCCTACGAGCAGTACTTC.

This clone has a handful of counts. V gene TRBV6-5 combines with J gene TRBJ2-7, with 7 bases matching TRBD1. CDR1 is MNHEY, CDR2 SVGAGI, per germline. CDR3 length equals 13 residues. V was pared by 10 bases and J by 2 bases, with 8 bases of the junction left unmatched. CDR3 loop: CATTGTEAYEQYF. CDR3 coding DNA: TGTGCCACCACCGGGACAGAGGCCTACGAGCAGTACTTC.

This clone was recorded once. The chain has TRBV5-5 and TRBJ2-3, with D tentatively TRBD1 or TRBD2 (6 bases each). Germline V gene data show CDR1 as SGHKS and CDR2 as YYEKEE (reference sequence). The CDR3 runs 15 residues. The V gene lost 0 bases and the J gene lost 3 bases, with 11 bases spanning the gap. The CDR3 region is CASSLAWRGTDTQYF. The CDR3 DNA reads TGTGCCAGCAGCTTGGCCTGGAGGGGGACAGATACGCAGTATTTT.

This chain links TRBV18 with TRBJ1-2, with D tentatively TRBD1 (6 bases). The CDR3 runs 19 residues. Germline values: CDR1 KGHSH, CDR2 LQKENI. V lost 0 bases and J 3 bases, leaving 23 bases between the germline ends. The CDR3 DNA reads as TGTGCCAGCTCACCACCCCCGACAGGTGGGGTAAAAAAAGACTATGGCTACACCTTC. This encodes CASSPPPTGGVKKDYGYTF.

The chain employs TRBV21-1 and TRBJ2-2; TRBD2 is the table's D call, not checked against the DNA. TRBV21-1 is shown as a pseudogene. The CDR3 sequence is 15 residues long. The CDR3 region has the DNA TGTGCCAGCAGCGAAGTCCGACTAGTGGCTGGGGAGCTGTTTTTT. Protein product: CASSEVRLVAGELFF.

The V call is TRBV7-9, the J call TRBJ2-3; TRBD2 aligns across 9 bases. The CDR3 contains 18 residues. V shed 2 bases, J shed 2 bases, and the junction held 11 bases outside the gene matches. In germline, CDR1 is SEHNR, CDR2 FQNEAQ (reference sequence). The CDR3 coding sequence is TGTGCCAGCAGCTTAAAAGGGAAGATAGCGGGAGTCACAGATACGCAGTATTTT. Protein product: CASSLKGKIAGVTDTQYF.

As concerns this clone: Other DNA sequences of this sample code for an identical CDR3. CDR3 residues: CSVEAGGETQYF. The CDR3 DNA follows: TGCAGCGTTGAGGCGGGGGGGGAGACCCAGTACTTC. The chain joins TRBV29-1 to TRBJ2-5, with 9 bases matching TRBD2. The V and J ends lost 3 bases and 5 bases, in that order; junction bases with no gene match: 1. CDR1 and CDR2 from the germline V gene are SQVTM and ANQGSEA. This CDR3 contains 12 residues.

The chain is built from TRBV28 and TRBJ2-1; D unclear. CDR1 MDHEN and CDR2 SYDVKM come from the germline V gene. The CDR3 is 10 residues long. Trimming left V 5 bases short and J 9 bases short, with 5 bases between. CDR3 in amino acids: CASSDIEQFF. CDR3 nucleotides: TGTGCCAGCAGTGACATTGAGCAGTTCTTC.

V is TRBV27 and J is TRBJ2-1; the match to TRBD2 covers 10 bases. V shed 6 bases and J 9 bases; nucleotides not matched to a gene: 11. In germline, CDR1 is MNHEY, CDR2 SMNVEV (reference sequence). CDR3 length: 15 amino acids. The CDR3 spells CASSLAGEVQFEQFF. DNA of the CDR3: TGTGCCAGCAGCCTAGCGGGAGAGGTTCAATTTGAGCAGTTCTTC.

The gene calls are TRBV5-1 and TRBJ2-3; 8 bases line up with TRBD2. This CDR3 spans 16 amino acids. Germline CDR1 reads SGHRS; CDR2 reads YFSETQ. With V trimmed by 4 bases and J by 6 bases, 13 bases remained unmatched. The CDR3 sequence: CASSRRELAGTDTQYF. The CDR3 DNA sequence: TGCGCCAGCAGCCGGAGGGAGTTAGCGGGGACGGATACGCAGTATTTT.

Here the CDR3 reads CSVEVSSGNTIYF. Written as DNA, the CDR3 is TGCAGCGTTGAAGTGAGCTCTGGAAACACCATATATTTT. V and J are TRBV29-1 and TRBJ1-3; D unresolved. V gave up 1 base and J gave up 0 bases, with 4 bases separating them. There are 13 residues in the CDR3. CDR1 and CDR2 (germline): SQVTM, ANQGSEA.

This clone was recorded once. The chain recombines TRBV7-2 with TRBJ1-6; TRBD1 matches at 7 bases. CDR3 length: 15 amino acids. From germline, CDR1 is SGHTA and CDR2 FQGNSA. V trimming: 1 base; J trimming: 10 bases; junction bases outside the gene matches: 7. The CDR3 is CASSLGQGLRSPLHF. The CDR3 DNA is TGTGCCAGCAGCTTAGGACAGGGTCTTCGATCACCCCTCCACTTT.

This sequence joins TRBV5-1 and TRBJ2-3; TRBD1 aligns across 9 bases. Germline-derived CDR1 and CDR2 are SGHRS and YFSETQ. The CDR3 is made up of 14 amino acids. After removal of 6 bases from V and 3 bases from J, the junction contained 5 bases not matched to a gene. This CDR3 reads CASIGGQGTDTQYF. The CDR3 bases are TGCGCCAGCATAGGGGGACAGGGAACAGATACGCAGTATTTT.

The chain carries TRBV6-1 and TRBJ1-6; 10 nucleotides align to TRBD1. There are 15 residues in the CDR3. In germline, CDR1 is MNHNS, CDR2 SASEGT. V was clipped by 8 bases and J by 3 bases; unmatched bases: 4. The CDR3 coding sequence is TGTGCCAGCCTGGACAGGGGGGGCTATAATTCACCCCTCCACTTT. As protein: CASLDRGGYNSPLHF.

V is TRBV18 and J is TRBJ2-5; possible D gene TRBD2, 5 bases. V was shortened by 4 bases and J by 4 bases, with 13 bases between the two germline ends. CDR1 is KGHSH and CDR2 is LQKENI in the germline V gene. The CDR3 is 14 residues long. CDR3 sequence: CASSLGVVGETQYF. The CDR3 DNA sequence: TGTGCCAGCTCACTCGGGGTCGTGGGAGAGACCCAGTACTTC. The whole variable domain, filled in from reference TRBV18 and TRBJ2-5, reads NAGVMQNPRHLVRRRGQEARLRCSPMKGHSHVYWYRQLPEEGLKFMVYLQKENIIDESGMPKERFSAEFPKEGPSILRIQQVVRGDSAAYFCASSLGVVGETQYFGPGTRLLVL.

This chain connects TRBV5-1 to TRBJ2-3; 9 bases line up with TRBD2. V gave up 4 bases and J gave up 4 bases; unmatched junction bases: 10. This CDR3 spans 16 amino acids. Germline CDR1 is SGHRS and CDR2 is YFSETQ. The CDR3 DNA reads TGCGCCAGCAGCAGCTTAGCGGGAGACGCCCCAGATACGCAGTATTTT. Protein sequence: CASSSLAGDAPDTQYF.

This chain uses TRBV4-1 with TRBJ1-6, with a tentative D call TRBD1 (6 bases). The V end lost 1 base, the J end lost 10 bases, and 8 bases lay between the germline ends. This CDR3 contains 13 residues. Looked up from germline, CDR1 is MGHRA and CDR2 is YSYEKL. CDR3 DNA: TGCGCCAGCAGCCAAGCAGGGGTCTCACCCCTCCACTTT. It translates to CASSQAGVSPLHF.